This T cell receptor beta chain was retrieved from a study of blood T cell repertoires in COVID-19. Across the study: Acute-phase and convalescent COVID-19 samples originated in the United States, Italy and Spain.

Followed longitudinally, the Seattle patients had been enrolled during active infection. How the authors handled the data: Reference gene primers were amplified, and this amplification served to estimate nucleated cell counts. Assay: immunoSEQ multiplex PCR; the TCRdb copy retains only in-frame clones and omits some. The V and J calls and clone size are taken from that table; D and trimming were inferred from the DNA. The data contain about 200,000 clones, around four fifths of them singletons. V gave up 7 bases and J gave up 3 bases, with 18 bases separating them. This CDR3 has 15 residues. The germline gives CDR1 MNHEY, CDR2 SVGAGI.

The chain couples TRBV6-5 to TRBJ1-1; no clear D. The sample taken for sequencing was peripheral blood. The TCR sequence derives from a man in his 60s with COVID-19, enrolled during active disease. The CDR3 is CASTQRGAGYTEAFF. CDR3 sequence (DNA): TGTGCCAGCACCCAACGGGGTGCTGGGTACACTGAAGCTTTCTTT.